The count of the clone carrying this T cell receptor (beta chain) is one. What it recognizes is unknown. The data derive from a study of a mutant IDH1 vaccine in newly diagnosed glioma. Study-level background: Of the patients given treatment, around 60% were male and about 40% were female, and a mean age of approximately 40 years was recorded. Previous care, which was radiotherapy, temozolomide, or both, most often involved both. Whole-study results and caveats: Whatever changes occurred in top peripheral T cell clonotypes seemed unrelated to pseudoprogression.

V trimming: 5 bases; J trimming: 3 bases; junction bases outside the gene matches: 6. Germline V CDR1 and CDR2: ENHRY, SYGVKD. This CDR3 region has 14 residues. Time point specified: baseline, week 1 (first vaccination visit). Documented treatment: pre-vaccination baseline after standard-of-care therapy. The donors' diagnosis was new WHO grade 3 or 4 astrocytoma that was IDH1-mutant and ATRX-lost. This table comes from immunoSEQ multiplex PCR, and its TCRdb copy is limited to in-frame clones, with some not included. This table holds 50,000 to 65,000 clones, around 80% found once. This chain connects TRBV10-3 to TRBJ2-7, with 8 bases fitting TRBD2. The sequencing here drew on PBMCs, taken from a glioma patient treated with radiotherapy, temozolomide or both. This receptor was obtained from a man younger than 30 with glioma. CDR3 DNA sequence: TGTGCCATCAGTCCGGGACTAGGTATCTACGAGCAGTACTTC. Translating gives CAISPGLGIYEQYF.